This T cell receptor (beta chain) was observed in a study of blood T cell repertoires in COVID-19. Study context: T cells, B-cell-depleted T cells, or PBMCs supplied cDNA or gDNA.

Original data processing: Counts of nucleated cells, estimated from reference gene primer amplification, were obtained. TCRdb's copy holds only in-frame clones and misses some; the assay was immunoSEQ multiplex PCR. V and J calls and clone size are as listed in that table; D and trimming were resolved from the DNA. The data contain 250,000 to 300,000 clones, about nine tenths of them seen just once; the ten biggest clones take up approximately 1.2%. The CDR3 contains 18 residues. Trimming removed 2 bases from V and 0 bases from J; junction bases left unmatched: 12. The V gene's germline CDR1 is SGHDT and CDR2 YYEEEE.

The sample was PBMCs or T cells enriched from blood (not recorded which). The TCR comes from a woman between 25 and 40 years old who had recovered from COVID-19. J is TRBJ2-7 and V is TRBV5-6, with 9 positions matching TRBD2. The CDR3 bases are TGTGCCAGCAGCTTCGCTGCGGGAGGGGTCCCTAGCTCCTACGAGCAGTACTTC. Amino acids: CASSFAAGGVPSSYEQYF.